The source of this T cell receptor beta chain is a study of CD8 T cells in ankylosing spondylitis. Quantitative molecular-barcoded 5'-RACE generated the TCR beta libraries. Each CDR3 protein gets one entry after TCRdb re-called the 5' RACE reads with MiXCR. There are roughly 180,000 distinct CDR3 sequences in the sample; 9.8% occur only once, and about 14% lies in the top ten. Broader study findings: Characteristic, it appeared, of ankylosing spondylitis blood was a TCR beta motif of roughly eight highly homologous variants. In peripheral blood, disease-linked CD8+ clones occurred at relatively low frequencies. Reportedly, disease-linked clones are significantly enriched in ankylosing spondylitis patients' matched synovial fluid.

This CDR3 region has 11 residues. V lost 7 bases and J lost 1, with 7 bases in between. Per the germline V gene, CDR1 is SQVTM and CDR2 is ANQGSEA. This clonotype was recorded a few times. Its target is not known. Sequenced sample: blood, either unsorted or a sorted T cell fraction (not recorded which). The genes are TRBV29-1 and TRBJ1-1, with no clear D. This TCR was sampled from a female donor with ankylosing spondylitis or in good health (not recorded which). CDR3 in amino acids: CSAERNTEAFF. DNA of the CDR3: TGCAGCGCCGAAAGGAACACTGAAGCTTTCTTT. The whole variable domain, filled in from reference TRBV29-1 and TRBJ1-1, reads SAVISQKPSRDICQRGTSLTIQCQVDSQVTMMFWYRQQPGQSLTLIATANQGSEATYESGFVIDKFPISRPNLTFSTLTVSNMSPEDSSIYLCSAERNTEAFFGQGTRLTVV.